Below are 21 T cell receptor beta chains sequenced from a single sample in a study of OX40 agonist ivuxolimab in advanced cancers. TCRdb's copy holds only in-frame clones and misses some; the assay was immunoSEQ multiplex PCR. Of some 25,000 clones in the sample, roughly 85% were seen once. The sequences come from CD4+ or CD8+ T cells sorted from blood, collected in a trial of the OX40 agonist ivuxolimab. The receptors shown here come from an adult with an advanced solid tumor such as melanoma, head and neck, liver or kidney cancer.

The table lists this clone with a few counts. The V gene is TRBV6-1, the J gene TRBJ2-7; no clear D gene. Germline CDR1 reads MNHNS; CDR2 reads SASEGT. The V and J ends lost 4 bases and 2 bases respectively, with 9 bases between them. This CDR3 is built from 13 residues. CDR3 amino acids: CASSVGVTYEQYF. CDR3 nucleotide sequence: TGTGCCAGCAGTGTAGGCGTGACCTACGAGCAGTACTTC.

The rearrangement links TRBV28 to TRBJ1-4; 10 bases are shared with TRBD1. The CDR3 extends over 14 amino acids. Per the germline V gene, CDR1 is MDHEN and CDR2 is SYDVKM. V was pared by 1 base and J by 10 bases, with 3 bases of the junction left unmatched. The CDR3 DNA follows: TGTGCCAGCAGTTTATCCAGGACAGGGGGAAAACTGTTTTTT. This gives the protein CASSLSRTGGKLFF.

The V call is TRBV2, the J call TRBJ2-1; either TRBD1 or TRBD2 may fit D (5 bases each). V gave up 0 bases and J gave up 7 bases, with 13 bases separating them. The CDR3 runs 15 residues. The germline CDR1 and CDR2 sequences are SNHLY and FYNNEI. The CDR3 spells CASSEAGPLRNEQFF. The CDR3 DNA is TGTGCCAGCAGTGAAGCGGGACCTCTTAGGAATGAGCAGTTCTTC.

The genes are TRBV30 and TRBJ1-5; no definite D call. Trimming took off 1 base at V and 6 bases at J, with 13 bases between the two ends. CDR1 and CDR2 (germline): GTSNPN, SVGIG (reference sequence). The CDR3 is 14 residues long. The CDR3, as DNA: TGTGCCTGGAGTGAAGGGTCCGGTGCTCAGCCCCAGCATTTT. Translated, it gives CAWSEGSGAQPQHF.

CDR3 protein: CASSPRTGHTEAFF. The CDR3 region has the DNA TGTGCCAGCAGTCCCCGGACAGGACACACTGAAGCTTTCTTT. The chain carries TRBV27 and TRBJ1-1, with 7 bases aligning to TRBD1. Germline-derived CDR1 and CDR2 are MNHEY and SMNVEV (reference sequence). Trimming cost V 5 bases and J 3 bases; bases outside gene matches: 6. The CDR3 extends over 14 amino acids.

The J gene is TRBJ1-2, the V gene TRBV29-1; 9 bases map to TRBD1. V gave up 6 bases and J gave up 0 bases; unmatched junction bases: 8. CDR1 SQVTM and CDR2 ANQGSEA come from the germline V gene. The CDR3 loop spans 15 amino acids. CDR3 nucleotide sequence: TGCAGCGTCCCGGGACAGGGTGTTTCTAACTATGGCTACACCTTC. This translates into CSVPGQGVSNYGYTF.

The chain combines TRBV7-9 with TRBJ2-7; maybe TRBD2 (6 bases). Germline V CDR1 and CDR2: SEHNR, FQNEAQ (reference sequence). The CDR3 is 14 residues long. The V gene lost 0 bases and the J gene lost 1 base, with 7 bases spanning the gap. The CDR3 coding sequence is TGTGCCAGCAGCTTAGCGGGGGGATCCTACGAGCAGTACTTC. Its translation is CASSLAGGSYEQYF.

This clone was detected only once. V usage is TRBV14 and J usage is TRBJ2-3; possible D gene TRBD1, 5 bases. Trimming removed 0 bases from V and 0 bases from J, with 13 bases in between. CDR1 SGHDN and CDR2 FVKESK come from the germline V gene. This CDR3 is built from 17 residues. CDR3 bases: TGTGCCAGCAGCCAAGAAGACAGAGTCTTTAGCACAGATACGCAGTATTTT. This codes for CASSQEDRVFSTDTQYF.

This chain links TRBV2 with TRBJ1-1, with D maybe TRBD1 (5 bases). CDR1 and CDR2 from the germline V gene are SNHLY and FYNNEI. Trimming removed 2 bases at V and 1 base at J, with 8 bases between. There are 14 residues in the CDR3. In DNA form, the CDR3 reads TGTGCCAGCAGTGAAACGGGGGGGAACACTGAAGCTTTCTTT. Protein product: CASSETGGNTEAFF.

This clone was seen just once. The chain combines TRBV9 with TRBJ1-2; 10 bases align to TRBD1. Germline assignment: CDR1 SGDLS and CDR2 YYNGEE. The V and J ends lost 5 bases and 4 bases, in that order; junction bases with no gene match: 8. The CDR3 covers 15 residues. The CDR3 sequence: CASSYRGDRGYGYTF. CDR3 nucleotide sequence: TGTGCCAGCAGTTATAGGGGGGACAGGGGCTATGGCTACACCTTC.

In this sample, this clone turned up a few times. V is TRBV7-9 and J is TRBJ2-7, with 13 nucleotides matching TRBD2. The V and J ends lost 10 bases and 5 bases, in that order; junction bases with no gene match: 5. The CDR3 sequence is 13 residues long. Germline V gene data show CDR1 as SEHNR and CDR2 as FQNEAQ (reference sequence). The CDR3: CATQGTSGNEQYF. The CDR3 bases are TGTGCCACCCAGGGGACTAGCGGGAACGAGCAGTACTTC.

J is TRBJ2-3 and V is TRBV4-1; D not certain. V dropped 1 base and J dropped 6 bases, with 11 bases sitting between them. This CDR3 region has 14 residues. CDR1 and CDR2 from the germline V gene are MGHRA and YSYEKL. Written as DNA, the CDR3 is TGCGCCAGCAGCCAAGTATCTAGTACGGATACGCAGTATTTT. Its protein product is CASSQVSSTDTQYF.

The CDR3 DNA reads TGTGCCAGCAGCCGGGGACTAGCGGGAGCCTACAATGAGCAGTTCTTC. Translating gives CASSRGLAGAYNEQFF. The chain uses TRBV6-6 and TRBJ2-1; 14 bases agree with TRBD2. The CDR3 consists of 16 residues. Trimming cost V 6 bases and J 2 bases; bases outside gene matches: 3. CDR1 is MNHNY, CDR2 SVGAGI, per germline (reference sequence).

The chain carries TRBV4-1 and TRBJ2-7, with D perhaps matching TRBD2 (5 bases). The CDR3 loop spans 12 amino acids. Trimming removed 0 bases from V and 6 bases from J, with 6 bases in between. Germline V CDR1 and CDR2: MGHRA, YSYEKL. The CDR3 protein is CASSQEAGEQYF. CDR3 nucleotide sequence: TGCGCCAGCAGCCAAGAGGCGGGCGAGCAGTACTTC.

The rearrangement links TRBV7-6 to TRBJ2-1, with TRBD1 identical over 7 bases. The ends lost 4 bases at V and 8 bases at J; junction bases unmatched: 11. The CDR3 has 15 amino acids. The germline CDR1 and CDR2 sequences are SGHVS and FNYEAQ. CDR3: CASSSPGQLRDEQFF. The DNA for the CDR3 is TGTGCCAGCAGCTCGCCGGGACAGCTTAGGGATGAGCAGTTCTTC.

The V call is TRBV5-5, the J call TRBJ2-7, with 8 nucleotides matching TRBD1. V shed 4 bases and J 2 bases; nucleotides not matched to a gene: 5. Germline-derived CDR1 and CDR2 are SGHKS and YYEKEE (reference sequence). The CDR3 totals 14 residues. The CDR3 spells CASSPDRATYEQYF. In nucleotides, the CDR3 is TGTGCCAGCAGCCCGGACAGGGCGACCTACGAGCAGTACTTC.

The chain recombines TRBV6-5 with TRBJ2-7; 9 bases are a match to TRBD1. The trim removed 5 bases at V and 4 bases at J, leaving 9 bases unmatched. CDR1 and CDR2 from the germline V gene are MNHEY and SVGAGI. This CDR3 has 15 amino acids. This CDR3 is CASSPGQGSMYEQYF. The CDR3 DNA is TGTGCCAGCAGTCCCGGACAGGGGAGCATGTACGAGCAGTACTTC.

The V and J genes are TRBV13 and TRBJ2-1, with 10 bases aligning to TRBD2. Per the germline V gene, CDR1 is PRHDT and CDR2 is FYEKMQ (reference sequence). J lost 8 bases, V lost 5 bases, and 12 bases had no gene match. The CDR3 runs to 16 residues. CDR3 DNA sequence: TGTGCCAGCAGCCCATCGCTAGCGGGAGTAGTGGATGAGCAGTTCTTC. Its translation: CASSPSLAGVVDEQFF.

The genes are TRBV15 and TRBJ1-5, with D hard to call. Germline lookup yields CDR1 LNHNV and CDR2 YYDKDF (reference sequence). V dropped 3 bases and J dropped 4 bases, with 7 bases sitting between them. The CDR3 contains 13 residues. The CDR3 here is CATSSEQNQPQHF. The CDR3 DNA reads TGTGCCACCAGCAGCGAACAGAATCAGCCCCAGCATTTT. Combining the CDR3 with reference TRBV15 and TRBJ1-5 gives the whole variable domain DAMVIQNPRYQVTQFGKPVTLSCSQTLNHNVMYWYQQKSSQAPKLLFHYYDKDFNNEADTPDNFQSRRPNTSFCFLDIRSPGLGDTAMYLCATSSEQNQPQHFGDGTRLSIL.

The chain employs TRBV27 and TRBJ1-2; D gene uncertain. CDR1 and CDR2 from the germline V gene are MNHEY and SMNVEV (reference sequence). V was shortened by 0 bases and J by 4 bases, with 12 bases between the two germline ends. The CDR3 totals 15 residues. This CDR3 reads CASSLSAGGSYGYTF. CDR3 in DNA: TGTGCCAGCAGTTTATCGGCCGGAGGAAGCTATGGCTACACCTTC.

The chain links TRBV27 to TRBJ1-5; 8 bases map to TRBD1. V was pared by 6 bases and J by 1 base, with 2 bases of the junction left unmatched. In germline, CDR1 is MNHEY, CDR2 SMNVEV (reference sequence). The length of the CDR3 is 14 residues. The CDR3: CASSRTGSNQPQHF. The CDR3 DNA follows: TGTGCCAGCAGCCGGACAGGGAGCAATCAGCCCCAGCATTTT.